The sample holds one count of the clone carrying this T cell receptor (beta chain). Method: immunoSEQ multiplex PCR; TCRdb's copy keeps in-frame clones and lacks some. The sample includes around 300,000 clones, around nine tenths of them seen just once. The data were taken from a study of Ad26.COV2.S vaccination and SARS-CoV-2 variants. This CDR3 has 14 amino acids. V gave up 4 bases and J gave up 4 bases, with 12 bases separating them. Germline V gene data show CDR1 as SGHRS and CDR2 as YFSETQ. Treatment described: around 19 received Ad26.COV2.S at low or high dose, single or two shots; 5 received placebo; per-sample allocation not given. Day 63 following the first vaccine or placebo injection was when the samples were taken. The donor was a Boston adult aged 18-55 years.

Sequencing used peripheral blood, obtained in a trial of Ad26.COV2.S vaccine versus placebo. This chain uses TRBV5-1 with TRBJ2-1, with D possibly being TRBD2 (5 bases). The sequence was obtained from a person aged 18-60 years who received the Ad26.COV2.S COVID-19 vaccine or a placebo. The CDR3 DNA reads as TGCGCCAGCAGCGCTTCTAGCCAATACAATGAGCAGTTCTTC. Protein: CASSASSQYNEQFF.